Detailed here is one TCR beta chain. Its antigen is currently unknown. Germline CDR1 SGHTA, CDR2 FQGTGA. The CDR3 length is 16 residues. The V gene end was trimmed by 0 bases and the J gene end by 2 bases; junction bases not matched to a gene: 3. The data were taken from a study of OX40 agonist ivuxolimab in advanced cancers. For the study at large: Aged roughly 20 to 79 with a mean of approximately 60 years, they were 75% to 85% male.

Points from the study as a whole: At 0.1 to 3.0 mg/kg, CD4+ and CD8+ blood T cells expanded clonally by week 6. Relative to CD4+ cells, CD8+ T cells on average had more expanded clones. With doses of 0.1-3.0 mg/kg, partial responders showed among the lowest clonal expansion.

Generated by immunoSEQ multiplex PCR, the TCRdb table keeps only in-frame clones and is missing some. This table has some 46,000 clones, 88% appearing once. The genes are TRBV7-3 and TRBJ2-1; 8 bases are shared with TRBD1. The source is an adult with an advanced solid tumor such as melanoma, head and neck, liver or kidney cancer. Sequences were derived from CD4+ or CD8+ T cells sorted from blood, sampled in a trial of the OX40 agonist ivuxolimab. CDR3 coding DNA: TGTGCCAGCAGCTTAACCGGGACAGGAGCCTACAATGAGCAGTTCTTC. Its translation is CASSLTGTGAYNEQFF.